What follows are 5 T cell receptor beta chains derived from one specimen sequenced in a study of cytomegalovirus exposure and HLA in healthy donors. TCRdb's copy holds only in-frame clones and misses some; the assay was immunoSEQ multiplex PCR. The data show some 110,000 clones, 88% seen once. What was sequenced was PBMCs. Receptors originate from a man younger than 35 in good health and CMV-seronegative.

The V gene is TRBV29-1, the J gene TRBJ1-1, with 8 bases that match TRBD1. The trim removed 5 bases at V and 0 bases at J, leaving 5 bases unmatched. This CDR3 has 14 amino acids. Germline CDR1 is SQVTM and CDR2 is ANQGSEA. This CDR3 reads CSVTGGLMNTEAFF. The CDR3 coding sequence is TGCAGCGTTACAGGGGGGCTAATGAACACTGAAGCTTTCTTT.

The chain carries TRBV9 and TRBJ2-7, with TRBD2 matching 9 bases. Germline CDR1 SGDLS, CDR2 YYNGEE. Losses at the gene ends were 0 bases for V and 5 bases for J; bases not matched to a gene: 9. This CDR3 has 16 amino acids. CDR3 DNA sequence: TGTGCCAGCAGCGTAGAAGGCGGGGGGGCCGTCCACGAGCAGTACTTC. This sequence encodes CASSVEGGGAVHEQYF. The whole variable domain, filled in from reference TRBV9 and TRBJ2-7, reads DSGVTQTPKHLITATGQRVTLRCSPRSGDLSVYWYQQSLDQGLQFLIQYYNGEERAKGNILERFSAQQFPDLHSELNLSSLELGDSALYFCASSVEGGGAVHEQYFGPGTRLTVT.

This clone was seen once. The chain links TRBV28 to TRBJ2-4, with D uncertain. V lost 5 bases and J lost 0, with 14 bases in between. The CDR3 extends over 16 amino acids. Germline V lookup: CDR1 MDHEN, CDR2 SYDVKM. CDR3 in amino acids: CASSPFQFIAKNIQYF. In DNA, the CDR3 is TGTGCCAGCAGTCCGTTTCAGTTTATAGCCAAAAACATTCAGTACTTC.

This clone was seen many times. The rearrangement links TRBV5-1 to TRBJ1-4; D perhaps matches TRBD1 (5 bases). V shed 2 bases and J shed 7 bases, with 12 bases lying between them. Germline lookup yields CDR1 SGHRS and CDR2 YFSETQ. The CDR3 is 14 amino acids. CDR3 region: CASSFGRVGEKLFF. The CDR3 DNA reads TGCGCCAGCAGCTTCGGCAGGGTGGGTGAAAAACTGTTTTTT.

This chain joins TRBV5-1 and TRBJ2-3; D is possibly TRBD2 (6 bases). The germline V gene encodes CDR1 SGHRS and CDR2 YFSETQ. Trimming took 0 bases from V and 2 from J, leaving 13 bases between them. This CDR3 is built from 16 residues. The DNA for the CDR3 is TGCGCCAGCAGCTTGGAGGGACTCACCTCCACAGATACGCAGTATTTT. Protein sequence: CASSLEGLTSTDTQYF.